The TCR beta chain described here comes from a study of cytomegalovirus exposure and HLA in healthy donors. In the study overall: A subsequent analysis stated that the 120 validation repertoires were run on the same platform as the approximately 700 first-cohort repertoires.

TCRdb's copy holds only in-frame clones and misses some; the assay was immunoSEQ multiplex PCR. The table shows about 130,000 clones, with 89% occurring only once. Study-wide results and limits: Reports indicated that the classifier achieved high specificity and sensitivity in diagnosing cytomegalovirus status.

To note about this clone: Its antigen is unknown.

The CDR3 covers 13 residues. Trimming stripped 1 base from V and 4 bases from J, with 4 bases between. Germline V lookup: CDR1 LNHDA, CDR2 SQIVND (reference sequence). The gene calls are TRBV19 and TRBJ2-2; no firm D call. What was sequenced was PBMCs. The receptor's source is a young woman in good health and CMV-seronegative. This chain's CDR3 is CASSIASTGELFF. For the CDR3, the DNA is TGTGCCAGTAGTATAGCCAGCACCGGGGAGCTGTTTTTT.